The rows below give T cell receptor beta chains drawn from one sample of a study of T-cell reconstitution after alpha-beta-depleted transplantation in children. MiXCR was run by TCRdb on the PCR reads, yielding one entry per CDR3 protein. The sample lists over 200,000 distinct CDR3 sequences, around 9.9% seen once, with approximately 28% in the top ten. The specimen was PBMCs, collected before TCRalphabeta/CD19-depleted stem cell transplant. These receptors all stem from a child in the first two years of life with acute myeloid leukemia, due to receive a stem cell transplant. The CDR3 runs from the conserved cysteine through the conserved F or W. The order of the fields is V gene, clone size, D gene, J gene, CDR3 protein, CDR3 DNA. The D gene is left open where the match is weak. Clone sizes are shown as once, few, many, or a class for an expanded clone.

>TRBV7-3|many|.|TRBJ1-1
CASSFDNTEAFF
TGTGCCAGCAGCTTCGACAACACTGAAGCTTTCTTT
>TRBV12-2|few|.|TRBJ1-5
CASRLDRGTSNQPQHF
TGTGCAAGTCGCTTAGATCGGGGCACTAGCAATCAGCCCCAGCATTTT
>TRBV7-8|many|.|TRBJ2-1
CASSGRRTRSSYNEQFF
TGTGCCAGCAGCGGGCGTCGGACTCGGAGCTCCTACAATGAGCAGTTCTTC
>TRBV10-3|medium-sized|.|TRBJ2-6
CAISESTTVISGANVLTF
TGTGCCATCAGTGAGTCTACGACAGTCATCTCTGGGGCCAACGTCCTGACTTTC
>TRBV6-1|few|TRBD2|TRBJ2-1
CASKGVGLGVDEQFF
TGTGCCAGCAAGGGGGTGGGACTAGGAGTTGATGAGCAGTTCTTC
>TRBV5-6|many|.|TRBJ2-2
CASSLVGTSNTGELFF
TGTGCCAGCAGCTTGGTAGGCACGTCGAACACCGGGGAGCTGTTTTTT
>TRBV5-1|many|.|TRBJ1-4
CASSHQGTGTNEKLFF
TGCGCCAGCAGCCATCAGGGGACGGGGACTAATGAAAAACTGTTTTTT
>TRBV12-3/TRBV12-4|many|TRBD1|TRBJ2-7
CASSPGTGEGTYEQYF
TGTGCCAGCAGTCCCGGGACAGGGGAGGGGACCTACGAGCAGTACTTC
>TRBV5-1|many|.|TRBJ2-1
CASLRSVSSSYNEQFF
TGCGCCAGCCTTCGGTCGGTAAGCAGCTCCTACAATGAGCAGTTCTTC
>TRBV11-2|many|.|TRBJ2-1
CASSLGLSSYNEQFF
TGTGCCAGCAGCTTAGGACTCAGCTCCTACAATGAGCAGTTCTTC